These T cell receptor beta chains were read from a single sample in a study of blood T cell repertoires in COVID-19. The assay was immunoSEQ multiplex PCR, and TCRdb's table has in-frame clones only and misses some. The table lists 100,000 to 150,000 clones, about 86% of them singletons. Sequenced input: PBMCs or T cells enriched from blood (not recorded which). These receptors came from a woman between 50 and 59 years old who had recovered from COVID-19. CDR3s include the opening cysteine and the closing phenylalanine or tryptophan. The D gene is left open where the match is weak. Clone size is shown for a subset of rows, as once, few, many or a class of expanded clone.

v_gene	len	j_gene	abundance	d_gene	CDR3aa	CDR3nt
TRBV30	12	TRBJ1-2	.	TRBD1	CAWSVIRTGSTF	TGTGCCTGGAGTGTAATCAGGACAGGTTCTACCTTC
TRBV11-2	11	TRBJ2-2	.	TRBD2	CAEREGGELFF	TGTGCGGAGAGGGAGGGCGGGGAGCTGTTTTTT
TRBV19	16	TRBJ2-2	.	TRBD1	CASRLSGTGFTGELFF	TGTGCCAGTAGACTCTCCGGGACAGGGTTCACCGGGGAGCTGTTTTTT
TRBV5-1	16	TRBJ2-7	.	.	CASSLGLGLQGGEQYF	TGCGCCAGCAGCTTGGGCCTCGGGCTTCAGGGGGGCGAGCAGTACTTC
TRBV6-1	15	TRBJ2-1	.	.	CASSEPPTDYNEQFF	TGTGCCAGCAGTGAACCCCCGACAGATTACAATGAGCAGTTCTTC
TRBV7-2	14	TRBJ1-5	.	.	CASSIDSYNQPQHF	TGTGCCAGCAGCATAGACAGTTACAATCAGCCCCAGCATTTT
TRBV30	15	TRBJ1-4	few	.	CAWRRQIATNEKLFF	TGTGCCTGGAGACGACAGATTGCAACTAATGAAAAACTGTTTTTT
TRBV10-3	12	TRBJ1-1	.	.	CATSGTNTEAFF	TGTGCCACTTCAGGGACTAACACTGAAGCTTTCTTT
TRBV5-5	14	TRBJ1-2	.	TRBD1	CASKRGGQNYGYTF	TGTGCCAGCAAGAGAGGGGGACAGAACTATGGCTACACCTTC
TRBV6-5	16	TRBJ1-1	.	TRBD1	CASSYSPGQGDTEAFF	TGTGCCAGCAGTTACTCCCCGGGACAGGGTGACACTGAAGCTTTCTTT
TRBV12-3/TRBV12-4	13	TRBJ1-5	few	.	CASSQKTGWAQHF	TGTGCCAGCAGTCAAAAGACAGGTTGGGCCCAGCATTTT
TRBV11-2	17	TRBJ1-1	.	TRBD1	CASSSDRGELMNTEAFF	TGTGCCAGCAGCTCGGACAGGGGGGAGCTTATGAACACTGAAGCTTTCTTT
TRBV11-2	15	TRBJ2-7	.	TRBD2	CASTRLGGGAPEQYF	TGTGCCAGCACCCGGTTGGGCGGGGGGGCCCCCGAGCAGTACTTC
TRBV27	14	TRBJ1-2	.	.	CASNGGGGSYGYTF	TGTGCCAGCAATGGGGGGGGAGGAAGCTATGGCTACACCTTC
TRBV18	16	TRBJ2-1	once	.	CASSPPGQPFGGEQFF	TGTGCCAGCTCACCACCGGGTCAGCCATTTGGCGGTGAGCAGTTCTTC
TRBV10-3	14	TRBJ2-2	.	.	CATRPLANTGELFF	TGTGCCACACGGCCTTTAGCGAATACCGGGGAGCTGTTTTTT
TRBV6-5	12	TRBJ1-2	.	.	CANSGLNYGYTF	TGTGCCAACTCGGGACTGAACTATGGCTACACCTTC
TRBV9	15	TRBJ2-5	.	.	CASSVAVGGKETQYF	TGTGCCAGCAGCGTAGCGGTCGGGGGAAAGGAGACCCAGTACTTC
TRBV5-4	15	TRBJ2-2	.	.	CASSLAQGRSGELFF	TGTGCCAGCAGCTTGGCACAGGGGAGGTCCGGGGAGCTGTTTTTT
TRBV19	14	TRBJ2-1	.	.	CATKDGLSYNEQFF	TGTGCCACTAAGGACGGACTCTCCTACAATGAGCAGTTCTTC
TRBV14	13	TRBJ2-2	.	.	CASSQTNTGELFF	TGTGCCAGCAGCCAGACTAACACCGGGGAGCTGTTTTTT
TRBV9	17	TRBJ2-6	.	.	CASSVGQGGAGANVLTF	TGTGCCAGCAGCGTAGGACAGGGAGGAGCTGGGGCCAACGTCCTGACTTTC
TRBV2	15	TRBJ2-1	once	TRBD2	CASRRGLAGVNEQFF	TGTGCCAGCAGGAGGGGGCTAGCGGGGGTCAATGAGCAGTTCTTC
TRBV5-5	18	TRBJ1-1	.	TRBD1	CASSLVTGGSRWNTEAFF	TGTGCCAGCAGCTTGGTGACAGGGGGTAGTAGGTGGAACACTGAAGCTTTCTTT
TRBV4-1	16	TRBJ2-3	.	.	CASSQDWLGGGDTQYF	TGCGCCAGCAGCCAAGATTGGCTGGGAGGGGGAGATACGCAGTATTTT
TRBV14	15	TRBJ2-7	.	TRBD1	CASSQPGTGAYEQYF	TGTGCCAGCAGCCAACCCGGGACAGGGGCCTACGAGCAGTACTTC
TRBV7-9	19	TRBJ2-1	.	TRBD1	CASSLVPGQGGFSYNEQFF	TGTGCCAGCAGCTTAGTCCCGGGACAGGGAGGGTTCTCCTACAATGAGCAGTTCTTC
TRBV9	15	TRBJ2-1	.	TRBD2	CASSVGTSSYNEQFF	TGTGCCAGCAGCGTGGGGACTAGCTCCTACAATGAGCAGTTCTTC
TRBV6-1	14	TRBJ2-7	.	.	CASSEVGGLYEQYF	TGTGCCAGCAGTGAAGTTGGGGGCTTATACGAGCAGTACTTC
TRBV11-3	15	TRBJ2-2	.	TRBD1	CASSLETGKAGELFF	TGTGCCAGCAGCTTAGAGACAGGGAAAGCCGGGGAGCTGTTTTTT
TRBV19	12	TRBJ1-1	.	TRBD1	CASRTGGTEAFF	TGTGCCAGCAGGACAGGGGGCACTGAAGCTTTCTTT
TRBV6-5	15	TRBJ1-2	.	TRBD1	CASSFNPGGDYGYTF	TGTGCCAGCAGTTTCAACCCAGGGGGCGACTATGGCTACACCTTC
TRBV7-6	16	TRBJ2-2	.	.	CASSLREVGVTGELFF	TGTGCCAGCAGCTTACGAGAAGTGGGCGTCACCGGGGAGCTGTTTTTT
TRBV5-1	14	TRBJ1-3	.	.	CASSFRASGNTIYF	TGCGCCAGCAGCTTCAGGGCCAGTGGAAACACCATATATTTT
TRBV2	15	TRBJ2-3	.	.	CASSGQGLGTDTQYF	TGTGCCAGCAGTGGCCAGGGCTTAGGCACAGATACGCAGTATTTT
TRBV7-2	14	TRBJ2-5	.	TRBD1	CASSSHRGGETQYF	TGTGCCAGCAGCTCACACAGGGGTGGGGAGACCCAGTACTTC
TRBV6-5	14	TRBJ1-1	.	.	CASKGSRLNTEAFF	TGTGCCTCGAAAGGGAGTCGGTTGAACACTGAAGCTTTCTTT
TRBV19	13	TRBJ2-1	.	.	CASSMRTDNEQFF	TGTGCCAGTAGTATGAGGACAGACAATGAGCAGTTCTTC
TRBV11-2	14	TRBJ2-7	.	TRBD1	CASSPQGATYEQYF	TGTGCCAGCAGCCCACAGGGGGCGACCTACGAGCAGTACTTC
TRBV2	15	TRBJ2-3	.	TRBD2	CASGRLAGNTDTQYF	TGTGCCAGCGGTAGACTAGCGGGGAACACAGATACGCAGTATTTT
TRBV4-1	17	TRBJ1-3	few	TRBD1	CASSQGPRTGAGNTIYF	TGCGCCAGCAGCCAAGGCCCCCGGACAGGGGCTGGAAACACCATATATTTT